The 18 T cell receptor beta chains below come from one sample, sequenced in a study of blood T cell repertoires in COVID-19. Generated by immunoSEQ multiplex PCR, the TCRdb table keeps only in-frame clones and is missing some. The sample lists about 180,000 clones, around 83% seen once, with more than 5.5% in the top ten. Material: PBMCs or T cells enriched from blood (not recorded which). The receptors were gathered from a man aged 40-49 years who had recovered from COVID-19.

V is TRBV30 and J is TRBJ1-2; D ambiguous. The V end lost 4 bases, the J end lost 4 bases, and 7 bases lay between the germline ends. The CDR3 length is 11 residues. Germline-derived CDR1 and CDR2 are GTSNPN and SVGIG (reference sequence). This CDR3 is CAWTKLYGYTF. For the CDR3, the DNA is TGTGCCTGGACTAAGCTCTATGGCTACACCTTC.

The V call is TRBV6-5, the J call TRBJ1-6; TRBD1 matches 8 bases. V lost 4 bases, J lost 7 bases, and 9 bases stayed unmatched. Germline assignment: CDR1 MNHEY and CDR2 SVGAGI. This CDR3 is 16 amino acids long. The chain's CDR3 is CASSWSPGQANSPLHF. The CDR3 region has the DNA TGTGCCAGCAGTTGGTCACCGGGACAGGCCAATTCACCCCTCCACTTT.

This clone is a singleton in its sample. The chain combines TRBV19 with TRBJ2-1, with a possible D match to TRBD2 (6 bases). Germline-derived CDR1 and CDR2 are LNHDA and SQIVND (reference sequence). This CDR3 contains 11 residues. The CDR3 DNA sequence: TGTCCCCTAGAGGGCGGGAACGAGCAGTTCTTC. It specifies CPLEGGNEQFF.

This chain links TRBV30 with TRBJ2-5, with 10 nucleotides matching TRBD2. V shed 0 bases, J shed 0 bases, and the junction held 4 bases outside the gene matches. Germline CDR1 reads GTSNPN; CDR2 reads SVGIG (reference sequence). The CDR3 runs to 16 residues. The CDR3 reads CAWSVLAGRYQETQYF. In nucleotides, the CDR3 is TGTGCCTGGAGTGTACTAGCGGGGAGGTACCAAGAGACCCAGTACTTC.

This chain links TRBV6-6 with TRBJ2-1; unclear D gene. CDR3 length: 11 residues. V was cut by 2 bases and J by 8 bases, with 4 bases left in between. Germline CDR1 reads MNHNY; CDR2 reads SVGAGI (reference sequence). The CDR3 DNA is TGTGCCAGCAGTTACGTCGATGAGCAGTTCTTC. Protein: CASSYVDEQFF.

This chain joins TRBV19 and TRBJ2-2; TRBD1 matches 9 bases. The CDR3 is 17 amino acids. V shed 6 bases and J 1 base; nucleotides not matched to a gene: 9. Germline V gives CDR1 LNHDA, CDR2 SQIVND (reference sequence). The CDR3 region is CASRRGMGQGNTGELFF. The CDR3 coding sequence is TGTGCCAGTAGGAGGGGGATGGGACAGGGGAACACCGGGGAGCTGTTTTTT.

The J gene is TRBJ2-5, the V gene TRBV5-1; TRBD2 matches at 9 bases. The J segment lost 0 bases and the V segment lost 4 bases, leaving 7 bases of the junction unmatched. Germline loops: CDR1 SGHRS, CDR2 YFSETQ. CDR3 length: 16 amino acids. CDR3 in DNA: TGCGCCAGCAGCCAGGGAACTAGCGGGTACCAAGAGACCCAGTACTTC. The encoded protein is CASSQGTSGYQETQYF.

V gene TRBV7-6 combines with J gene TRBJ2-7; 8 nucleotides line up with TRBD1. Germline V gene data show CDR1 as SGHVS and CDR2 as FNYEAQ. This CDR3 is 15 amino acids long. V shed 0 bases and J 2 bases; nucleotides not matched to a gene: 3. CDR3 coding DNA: TGTGCCAGCAGCTTAGCCCCAGGGGGCACCTACGAGCAGTACTTC. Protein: CASSLAPGGTYEQYF.

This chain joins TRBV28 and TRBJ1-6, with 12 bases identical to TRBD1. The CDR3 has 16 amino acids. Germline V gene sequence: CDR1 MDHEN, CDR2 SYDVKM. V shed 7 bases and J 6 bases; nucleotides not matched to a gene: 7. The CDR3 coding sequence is TGTGCCAGCAAGGGACAGGGGGCGCGGGGTAATTCACCCCTCCACTTT. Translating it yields CASKGQGARGNSPLHF. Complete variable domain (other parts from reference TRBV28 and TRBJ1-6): DVKVTQSSRYLVKRTGEKVFLECVQDMDHENMFWYRQDPGLGLRLIYFSYDVKMKEKGDIPEGYSVSREKKERFSLILESASTNQTSMYLCASKGQGARGNSPLHFGNGTRLTVT.

The CDR3 reads CASSLQQSYNEQFF. CDR3 bases: TGTGCCAGCAGTTTGCAACAGTCCTACAATGAGCAGTTCTTC. This chain connects TRBV27 to TRBJ2-1; D gene uncertain. Trimming removed 3 bases from V and 1 base from J, with 7 bases in between. Per germline, CDR1 MNHEY and CDR2 SMNVEV (reference sequence). The length of the CDR3 is 14 residues.

CDR3 loop: CSVEGQGYLNTEAFF. In DNA, the CDR3 is TGCAGCGTTGAAGGACAGGGGTATTTGAACACTGAAGCTTTCTTT. The chain employs TRBV29-1 and TRBJ1-1; 8 bases are a match to TRBD1. The germline V gene has CDR1 SQVTM and CDR2 ANQGSEA. The V and J ends lost 1 base and 0 bases, in that order; junction bases with no gene match: 4. The CDR3 extends over 15 amino acids.

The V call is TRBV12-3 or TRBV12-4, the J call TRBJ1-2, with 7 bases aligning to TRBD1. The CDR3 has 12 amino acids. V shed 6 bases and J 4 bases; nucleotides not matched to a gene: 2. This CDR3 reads CASSQGGYGYTF. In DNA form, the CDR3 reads TGTGCCAGCAGCCAGGGGGGCTATGGCTACACCTTC.

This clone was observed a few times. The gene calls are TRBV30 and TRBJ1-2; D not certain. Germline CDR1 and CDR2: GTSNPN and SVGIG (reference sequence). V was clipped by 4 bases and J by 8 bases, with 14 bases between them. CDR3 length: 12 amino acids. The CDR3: CAWTRTGRGYTF. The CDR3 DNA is TGTGCCTGGACCCGGACGGGGAGAGGCTACACCTTC.

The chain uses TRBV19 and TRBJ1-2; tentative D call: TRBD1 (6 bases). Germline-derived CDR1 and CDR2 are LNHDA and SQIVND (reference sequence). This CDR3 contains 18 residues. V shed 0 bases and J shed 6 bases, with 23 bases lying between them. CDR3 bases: TGTGCCAGTAGTATAGAGGGGGCAGGATTCACACCCGGCCATGGCTACACCTTC. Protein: CASSIEGAGFTPGHGYTF.

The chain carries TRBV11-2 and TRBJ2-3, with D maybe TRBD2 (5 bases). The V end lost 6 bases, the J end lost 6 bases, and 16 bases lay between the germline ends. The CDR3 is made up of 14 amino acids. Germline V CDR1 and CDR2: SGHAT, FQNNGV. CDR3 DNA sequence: TGTGCCAGCAGGAGGGAATACAGTGTGGATACGCAGTATTTT. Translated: CASRREYSVDTQYF.

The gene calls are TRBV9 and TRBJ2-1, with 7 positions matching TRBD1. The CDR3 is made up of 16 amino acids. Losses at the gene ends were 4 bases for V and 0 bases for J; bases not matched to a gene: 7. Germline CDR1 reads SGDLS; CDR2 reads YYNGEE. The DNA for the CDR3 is TGTGCCAGCAGCTCCCACAGGGGTCTCTCCTACAATGAGCAGTTCTTC. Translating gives CASSSHRGLSYNEQFF. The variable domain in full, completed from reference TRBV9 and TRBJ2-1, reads DSGVTQTPKHLITATGQRVTLRCSPRSGDLSVYWYQQSLDQGLQFLIQYYNGEERAKGNILERFSAQQFPDLHSELNLSSLELGDSALYFCASSSHRGLSYNEQFFGPGTRLTVL.

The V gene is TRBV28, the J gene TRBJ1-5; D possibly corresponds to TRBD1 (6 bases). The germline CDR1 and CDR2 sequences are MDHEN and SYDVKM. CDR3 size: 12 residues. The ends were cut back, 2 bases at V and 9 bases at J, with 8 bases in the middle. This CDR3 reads CASSLQGSPQHF. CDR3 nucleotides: TGTGCCAGCAGTTTACAGGGGTCGCCCCAGCATTTT. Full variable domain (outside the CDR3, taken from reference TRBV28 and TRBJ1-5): DVKVTQSSRYLVKRTGEKVFLECVQDMDHENMFWYRQDPGLGLRLIYFSYDVKMKEKGDIPEGYSVSREKKERFSLILESASTNQTSMYLCASSLQGSPQHFGDGTRLSIL.

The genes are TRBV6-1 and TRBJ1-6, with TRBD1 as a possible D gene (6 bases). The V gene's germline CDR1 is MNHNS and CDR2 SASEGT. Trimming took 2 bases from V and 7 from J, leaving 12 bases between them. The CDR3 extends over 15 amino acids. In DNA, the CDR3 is TGTGCCAGCAGTGAATTTCAGGGGTTGAATTCACCCCTCCACTTT. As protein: CASSEFQGLNSPLHF.